Presented here are 6 T cell receptor beta chains from one specimen sequenced in a study of shared clonotypes between healthy human individuals. Repertoires were generated with immunoSEQ multiplex PCR, while TCRdb's copy carries only in-frame clones and drops some. The sample has about 1.4 million clones; roughly 96% are singletons. The sample taken for sequencing was naive CD4+ T cells sorted from blood. Noted subset: CD45RA+ positively selected. These receptors were taken from a man under 40 in good health.

The rearrangement joins TRBV13 to TRBJ2-7; 12 nucleotides agree with TRBD2. V dropped 6 bases and J dropped 6; count of bases not matched to a gene: 9. The germline V gene encodes CDR1 PRHDT and CDR2 FYEKMQ (reference sequence). The CDR3 totals 15 residues. The CDR3 loop reads CASRRLAGAVREQYF. The CDR3 coding sequence is TGTGCCAGCAGACGACTAGCGGGAGCCGTACGCGAGCAGTACTTC.

This sequence joins TRBV7-9 and TRBJ2-1, with 10 bases that match TRBD2. CDR3 length equals 17 residues. The germline gives CDR1 SEHNR, CDR2 FQNEAQ (reference sequence). The V segment lost 5 bases and the J segment 5 bases; nucleotides outside the gene matches: 12. CDR3 nucleotides: TGTGCCAGCAGCATTCCCCAACTAGCGGGGCTAGACAATGAGCAGTTCTTC. Amino acids: CASSIPQLAGLDNEQFF. Combining the CDR3 with reference TRBV7-9 and TRBJ2-1 gives the whole variable domain DTGVSQNPRHKITKRGQNVTFRCDPISEHNRLYWYRQTLGQGPEFLTYFQNEAQLEKSRLLSDRFSAERPKGSFSTLEIQRTEQGDSAMYLCASSIPQLAGLDNEQFFGPGTRLTVL.

The chain employs TRBV7-9 and TRBJ2-1; no reliable D call. Trimming cost V 6 bases and J 4 bases, with 10 bases left between them. Germline V CDR1 and CDR2: SEHNR, FQNEAQ (reference sequence). CDR3 size: 13 residues. The chain's CDR3 is CASSLVRYNEQFF. Here the CDR3 DNA reads TGTGCCAGCAGTCTCGTACGGTACAATGAGCAGTTCTTC.

In this sample, this clone turned up once. The V and J genes are TRBV6-1 and TRBJ2-7; D gene ambiguous. The CDR3 has 15 amino acids. With 1 base removed from V and 0 bases from J, the gap between germline ends came to 10 bases. The germline V gene has CDR1 MNHNS and CDR2 SASEGT. The CDR3 sequence is CASSEGVLHSYEQYF. In nucleotides, the CDR3 is TGTGCCAGCAGTGAAGGGGTCCTCCACTCCTACGAGCAGTACTTC.

Turning to this clone: In the same sample, other DNA sequences code for this CDR3. V gene TRBV5-1 combines with J gene TRBJ2-3, with 7 bases that match TRBD2. The V gene end was trimmed by 4 bases and the J gene end by 6 bases; junction bases not matched to a gene: 8. CDR1 and CDR2 (germline): SGHRS, YFSETQ. The CDR3 extends over 14 amino acids. The chain's CDR3 is CASSLGLRGDTQYF. For the CDR3, the DNA is TGCGCCAGCAGCCTGGGACTACGCGGGGATACGCAGTATTTT.

This clone was recorded once. The chain employs TRBV11-2 and TRBJ2-1; TRBD2 agrees at 10 bases. The CDR3 loop spans 15 amino acids. CDR1 and CDR2 from the germline V gene are SGHAT and FQNNGV. V was clipped by 5 bases and J by 7 bases; unmatched bases: 8. This chain's CDR3 is CASSPFTSGMNEQFF. CDR3 in DNA: TGTGCCAGCAGCCCGTTTACTAGCGGGATGAATGAGCAGTTCTTC.